This T cell receptor (beta chain) was captured in a study of cytomegalovirus exposure and HLA in healthy donors (dated by TCRdb to 2017 to 2019). About the investigation overall: In an earlier analysis of under 750 of the donors, roughly 300 Gb of sequence data and some 100 million unique TCR beta sequences from roughly 190 million T cells were reported. About 300 gigabases of sequencing data and approximately 85 million unique TCR sequences were included in an early release covering roughly 700 HLA-typed donors. The genetic ancestry cluster associated with self-reported Caucasian donors included around four fifths of the 398 genotyped donors. The study was designed to test whether signatures of past pathogen exposure could be identified by cataloging public T cell receptors. The T cell repertoires of some 670 subjects were profiled by immunosequencing and related to cytomegalovirus serostatus. Besides the first cohort of about 730 subjects, a separate validation cohort made up of roughly 120 different subjects was used. High-throughput TCR immunosequencing, statistical association of individual TCRs with disease status, and machine learning were combined to predict cytomegalovirus infection status. In a later analysis, previously published TCR beta repertoires from more than 500 donors were re-analyzed and high-resolution HLA genotyping was added so that TCR occurrence patterns could be studied. Rather than drawing on any new phenotypic data, the later analysis identified candidate immune exposures from TCR beta sequences and the way those sequences occurred across donors. In an earlier analysis of 587 of the donors, high-throughput TCR beta sequencing was used to judge whether each TCR beta V gene segment behaved as functional or pseudogenic. Donor age, sex, ethnicity and CMV serostatus were compiled alongside the repertoire data. A later genetic analysis took genome-wide SNP genotypes for about 55% of the roughly 700 donors and used that subset as a discovery cohort. All discovery cohort repertoires had been generated using a single sequencing platform. Both class I and class II loci were covered by HLA typing, at four-digit resolution. Typing coverage varied by locus: about 620-630 donors for A, B, C, DRB1 and DQB1; more than 500 for DQA1; nearly 610 for DPA1; approximately 450 for DPB1. Four to six DR-DQ haplotypes were handled as single units for association and clustering because linkage in the cohort was strong. On average, approximately 250,000 unique TCR beta nucleotide sequences were sequenced per donor among 300 to 500 genotyped donors of the cohort, with 15% to 20% of those sequences being non-productive.

The cohort was made up of approximately 700 healthy bone marrow donors. All cohort members were sampled while nominally healthy, although unrecorded immune exposures were likely present. The donor was CMV seropositive and belonged to the group of some 290 seropositive cohort members. Every donor gave a peripheral blood sample, and the peripheral blood mononuclear cells from that sample were used for TCR beta sequencing. Genomic DNA extraction from the blood cell samples was performed with the Qiagen DNeasy Blood Extraction Kit. The germline V end is reduced by 4 bases and the J end by 7 bases; junction bases left unmatched: 7. CDR1 and CDR2 are read off the germline V gene as SGHTA and FQGTGA. Counted from cysteine to phenylalanine, this CDR3 has 15 amino acids. The CDR3 DNA has 45 bases and is translated from base 1. This clone showed up just a few times. Its target antigen remains unknown. No clone much larger than this one lies a single base away; base qualities are absent.

The library came from the immunoSEQ multiplex PCR assay. For the multiplex PCR, a mixture combining 60 forward primers for TCR Vbeta segments and 13 reverse primers for TCR Jbeta segments was used. A multiplex PCR assay on genomic DNA amplified the CDR3 region of rearranged TCR beta genes. The Illumina HiSeq System was used to sequence the amplified TCR beta libraries as 87-base-pair reads. Under the source paper's analysis protocol: In a later analysis, approximately 74 million unique TCR beta chains were counted across the 500 to 850 repertoires, and about 10 million of these chains were shared by at least two donors. Raw reads were error-corrected and collapsed into unique sequences with a nearest-neighbor algorithm that merged closely related sequences to remove PCR and sequencing errors. CDR3 sequences were aligned to IMGT reference sequences to assign V, D and J gene segments. Each retained sequence needed at least a six-nucleotide match to both a V gene segment and a J gene segment. A rearrangement counted as productive if the CDR3 had no stop codons and remained in frame with V and J, and every other rearrangement counted as non-productive. CDR3 was defined by IMGT convention, running from the second conserved V-encoded cysteine to the conserved J-encoded phenylalanine. The earlier analysis of about 610 of the donors excluded sequences that lacked an unambiguous match to a single V gene segment. An earlier analysis of a few hundred of the donors classified V segments as functional when productive rearrangements were above 56.7% and as segregating when the standard deviation between donors was above 5%. To diagnose cytomegalovirus status from the catalog of TCR beta chain sequences, a statistical classification framework was built. A later analysis assigned V and J genes by comparing TCR nucleotide sequences with IMGT/GENE-DB human TR gene sequences. Using the TCRdist pipeline, a later analysis assigned CDR3 sequences along with most-parsimonious VDJ recombination scenarios. In a later analysis, each TCR beta chain was defined by its CDR3 amino acid sequence together with its V-gene family, and reads without a unique V-gene family were excluded. In a later analysis, fewer than 600 highly shared, low-generation-probability nucleotide sequences were removed to address suspected cross-contamination and a sequencing artifact. For each public chain, a later analysis derived a clonal expansion index from normalized ranks of inferred template counts within each repertoire. In a later analysis, generation probabilities were computed with a VDJ recombination model fitted to out-of-frame rearrangements, and the resulting probabilities were checked against IGoR. Hypergeometric tests were used in a later analysis to score TCR-TCR, TCR-HLA and TCR-CMV co-occurrence, with a repertoire-size bias correction applied to the TCR pairs. To estimate false discovery rates, a later analysis permuted the HLA or CMV assignments 20 times. A later analysis grouped co-occurring TCRs with DBSCAN, adding TCRdist sequence similarity when clustering within HLA-allele-positive subsets. For co-occurrence clustering, repertoires with fewer than 30,000 or more than 120,000 public chains were excluded, along with several repertoires with anomalous nucleotide sharing. TCRdb took over this immuneACCESS table, retaining in-frame rearrangements with V and J assigned. Such tables are incomplete; in checked studies, under half of the missing clones stem from an unresolved V gene, and the remainder is unexplained. V and J calls and clone size are as listed in that table; D and trimming were resolved from the DNA. This sample is represented by 100,000 or so clones; around 70% of them were singletons. Of the sample, under 13% falls within the top ten clones.

General findings and caveats noted by the study authors: According to a later genetic analysis, donors in an Asian-associated ancestry cluster had fewer N-insertions in productive TCRs than the approximately 650-donor mean. A total of roughly 160 TCR beta chains were listed by the study as associated with cytomegalovirus. In this cohort, only TCR beta chains were sequenced, and detectable features were limited by the absence of alpha or paired-chain data. A further reported finding was that TCR beta sequences accurately predicted the HLA-A and HLA-B alleles for most subjects in the first cohort. A later analysis found that HLA-associated TCR beta chains were more clonally expanded and had lower generation probabilities than equally common non-associated chains. The authors suggested that the approach could potentially be generalized to other disease states and immunological phenotypes. A group of highly shared sequence variants was considered likely to be a technical artifact of the sequencing pipeline. Linkage disequilibrium might explain the correlated functional status among segregating V segments, but an unknown experimental factor could not be ruled out. According to a later analysis, parvovirus B19, influenza, CMV and Epstein-Barr virus appeared linked to several top co-occurrence clusters. In a later analysis, around 15,000 TCR beta sequences were associated with specific HLA alleles at a false discovery rate of 0.05. Because counts were too low, about 18 rarely observed V segments, including chromosome 9 orphons, were left out of the earlier analysis of several hundred of the donors. Presence/absence analyses assumed roughly uniform sequencing depth across donors, an assumption that may not hold. Immune exposure information for the cohort was limited to CMV serostatus. According to a later analysis, TCR association rates differed among HLA loci, with DRB1 alleles showing the most associated TCRs and HLA-C alleles showing the fewest. An association between a missense DCLRE1C variant and V-gene and J-gene trimming of TCR beta chains was found in a later genetic analysis and replicated in an independent cohort. In both the original and validation cohorts, the classifier was reported to diagnose cytomegalovirus status with high specificity and sensitivity. Broadly in line with IMGT annotations, most TCR beta V segments showed up in productive rearrangements about 90% or about 30% of the time in an earlier analysis of several hundred of the donors. According to a later analysis, most CMV-associated TCR beta chains appeared to be HLA-restricted, and the HLA associations seemed to be driven largely by CMV exposure. Most TCR sequences were seen in very few donors, while some public TCRs were found in many individuals. Because some donors lacked HLA typing at each locus, the association tests relied only on the typed subset. Three of the identified cytomegalovirus-associated TCR beta chains were confirmed in vitro to be specific for cytomegalovirus antigens. When HLA alleles, especially DR and DQ, strongly co-occurred, attributing TCR associations to individual alleles was difficult. Some IMGT-functional V segments, including TRBV6-2 and TRBV6-3, could not be distinguished by the 87-base-pair reads and were therefore excluded.

This sequence was found in a man aged 40-50 years in good health and CMV-seropositive. The sample consisted of PBMCs. This chain is built from TRBV7-3 and TRBJ2-1; TRBD1 aligns with 10 central bases. CDR3 sequence: CASSSVPGQGNEQFF. The sequence in DNA is TGTGCCAGCAGCTCAGTCCCGGGACAGGGGAATGAGCAGTTCTTC.